The T cell receptor (beta chain) under discussion was sequenced for a study of T-cell reconstitution after alpha-beta-depleted transplantation in children. Overall study findings and caveats: When one year had passed after transplant, most T-cell counts and diversity came from newly produced T cells. Where alpha-beta T cells came from about two months after transplant was reportedly several hundred expanded graft clones. Diversity of TCRbeta at day 60 was high in some patients, arising from surviving recipient T cells and thymic progenitors.

This clonotype was found many times. What it binds is not known. Germline trimming cut 3 bases from V and 2 bases from J; bases unmatched to any gene: 7. The length of the CDR3 is 16 residues. Germline V lookup: CDR1 MNHEY, CDR2 SMNVEV (reference sequence). Unique molecular identifiers were incorporated during preparation of the TCRbeta library. A single record per CDR3 protein comes from TCRdb applying MiXCR to the PCR reads. The sample carries approximately 650,000 distinct CDR3 sequences, about an eighth recorded once. Sample: PBMCs, taken before TCRalphabeta/CD19-depleted stem cell transplant. The source of this sequence is a girl aged 2 to 10 with congenital amegakaryocytic thrombocytopenia, due to receive a stem cell transplant. This chain uses TRBV27 with TRBJ2-1, with 7 bases lining up with TRBD2. The CDR3 sequence is CASSFGLGVPYNEQFF. CDR3 coding DNA: TGTGCCAGCAGTTTCGGACTAGGGGTCCCCTACAATGAGCAGTTCTTC.